The clone carrying this T cell receptor beta chain has more than one count but fewer than ten. What it recognizes is unknown. Unique molecular identifiers were incorporated into the prepared TCRbeta library. TCRdb independently ran MiXCR on the PCR reads; one entry per CDR3 protein. Of 100,000 or so distinct CDR3 sequences in the sample, 4.5% to 7.5% were seen once. This entry comes from a study of T-cell reconstitution after alpha-beta-depleted transplantation in children. Study-level findings and limits: A year post-transplant, T-cell counts and diversity derived mostly from newly produced T cells. Expanded graft clones numbering several hundred reportedly gave rise to alpha-beta T cells about two months after transplant. The high TCRbeta diversity at day 60 in some patients came from surviving recipient T cells and thymic progenitors.

From germline, CDR1 is LNHNV and CDR2 YYDKDF (reference sequence). The CDR3 has 14 residues. V dropped 0 bases and J dropped 7 bases, with 9 bases sitting between them. The chain employs TRBV15 and TRBJ2-2; no firm D call. This specimen was PBMCs, mostly from graft donor cells, taken 60 days after TCRalphabeta/CD19-depleted stem cell transplant. The receptor's source is a female patient between 2 and 15 years old who had a stem cell transplant for Fanconi anemia, so the T cells may come from the graft donor. Here the CDR3 reads CATSRDPVSGELFF. The CDR3 region has the DNA TGTGCCACCAGCAGAGATCCGGTCAGCGGGGAGCTGTTTTTT.